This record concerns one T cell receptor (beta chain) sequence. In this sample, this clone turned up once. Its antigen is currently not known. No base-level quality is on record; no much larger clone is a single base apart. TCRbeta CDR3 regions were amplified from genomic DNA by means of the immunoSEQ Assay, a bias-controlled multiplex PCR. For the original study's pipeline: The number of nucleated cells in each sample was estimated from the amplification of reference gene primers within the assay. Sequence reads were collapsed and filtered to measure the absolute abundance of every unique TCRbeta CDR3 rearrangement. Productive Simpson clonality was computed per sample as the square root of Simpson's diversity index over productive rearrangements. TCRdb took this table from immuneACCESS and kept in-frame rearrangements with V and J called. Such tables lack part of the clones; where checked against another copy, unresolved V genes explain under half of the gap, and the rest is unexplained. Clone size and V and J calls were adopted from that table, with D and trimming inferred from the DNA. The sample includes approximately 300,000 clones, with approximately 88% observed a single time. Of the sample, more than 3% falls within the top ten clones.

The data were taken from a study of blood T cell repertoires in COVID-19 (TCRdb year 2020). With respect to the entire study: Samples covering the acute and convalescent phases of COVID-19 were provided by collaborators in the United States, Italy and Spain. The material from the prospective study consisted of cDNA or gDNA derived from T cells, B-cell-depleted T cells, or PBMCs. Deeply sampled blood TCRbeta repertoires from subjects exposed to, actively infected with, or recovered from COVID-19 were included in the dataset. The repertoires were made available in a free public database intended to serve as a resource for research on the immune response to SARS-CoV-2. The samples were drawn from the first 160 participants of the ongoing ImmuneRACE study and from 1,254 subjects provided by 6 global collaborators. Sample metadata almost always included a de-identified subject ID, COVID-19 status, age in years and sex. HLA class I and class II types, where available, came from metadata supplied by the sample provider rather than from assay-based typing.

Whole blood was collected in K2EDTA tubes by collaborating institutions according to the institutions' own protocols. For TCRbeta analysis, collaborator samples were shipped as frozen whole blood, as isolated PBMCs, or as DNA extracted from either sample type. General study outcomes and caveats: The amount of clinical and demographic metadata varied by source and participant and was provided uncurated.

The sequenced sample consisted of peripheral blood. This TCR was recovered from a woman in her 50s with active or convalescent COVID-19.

The CDR3 protein is CASSYSGPAYEQYF. The sequenced DNA is TGTGCCAGCAGCTATAGCGGGCCGGCCTACGAGCAGTACTTC. The sequence is built from TRBV7-2 and TRBJ2-7, with 7 middle bases fitting TRBD2. From its cysteine to its phenylalanine, the CDR3 spans 14 amino acids. Of all the DNA, just the CDR3 is kept, 42 bases in frame from base 1. Ends trimmed: V by 4 bases, J by 2 bases; bases unmatched to a gene: 5. CDR1 and CDR2, looked up from the germline V gene, are SGHTA and FQGNSA. The reference TRBV7-2 and TRBJ2-7 proteins fill in what lies around the CDR3, so the full variable domain reads GAGVSQSPSNKVTEKGKDVELRCDPISGHTALYWYRQSLGQGLEFLIYFQGNSAPDKSGLPSDRFSAERTGGSVSTLTIQRTQQEDSAVYLCASSYSGPAYEQYFGPGTRLTVT.